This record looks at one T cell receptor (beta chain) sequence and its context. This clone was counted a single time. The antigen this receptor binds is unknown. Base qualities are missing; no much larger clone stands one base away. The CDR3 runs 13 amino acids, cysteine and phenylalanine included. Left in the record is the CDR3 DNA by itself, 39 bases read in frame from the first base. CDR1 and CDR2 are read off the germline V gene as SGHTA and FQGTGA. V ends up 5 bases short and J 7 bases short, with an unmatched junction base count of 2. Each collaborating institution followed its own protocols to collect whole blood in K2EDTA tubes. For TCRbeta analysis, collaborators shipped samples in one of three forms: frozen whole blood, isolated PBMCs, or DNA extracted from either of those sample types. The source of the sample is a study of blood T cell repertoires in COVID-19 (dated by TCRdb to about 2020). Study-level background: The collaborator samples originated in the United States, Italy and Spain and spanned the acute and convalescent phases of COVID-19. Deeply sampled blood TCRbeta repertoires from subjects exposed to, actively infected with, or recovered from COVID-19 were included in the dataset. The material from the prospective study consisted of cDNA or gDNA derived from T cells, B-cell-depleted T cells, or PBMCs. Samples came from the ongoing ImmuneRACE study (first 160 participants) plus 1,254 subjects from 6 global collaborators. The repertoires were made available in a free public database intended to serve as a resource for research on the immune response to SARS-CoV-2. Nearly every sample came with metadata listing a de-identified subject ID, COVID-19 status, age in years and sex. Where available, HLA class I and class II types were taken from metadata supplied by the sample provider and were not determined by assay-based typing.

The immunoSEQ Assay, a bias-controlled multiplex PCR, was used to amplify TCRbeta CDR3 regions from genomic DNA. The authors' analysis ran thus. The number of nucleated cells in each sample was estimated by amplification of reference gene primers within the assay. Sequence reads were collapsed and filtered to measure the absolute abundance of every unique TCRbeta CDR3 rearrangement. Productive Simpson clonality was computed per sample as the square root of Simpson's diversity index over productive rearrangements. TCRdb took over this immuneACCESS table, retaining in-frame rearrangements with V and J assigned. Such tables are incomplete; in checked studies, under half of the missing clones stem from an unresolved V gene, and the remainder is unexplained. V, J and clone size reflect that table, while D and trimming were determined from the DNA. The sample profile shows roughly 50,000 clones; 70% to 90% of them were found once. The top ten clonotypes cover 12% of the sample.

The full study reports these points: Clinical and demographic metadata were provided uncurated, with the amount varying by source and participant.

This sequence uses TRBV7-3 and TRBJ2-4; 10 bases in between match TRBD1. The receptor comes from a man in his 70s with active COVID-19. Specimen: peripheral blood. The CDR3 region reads CASSPGQGNIQYF. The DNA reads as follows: TGTGCCAGCAGCCCGGGACAGGGGAACATTCAGTACTTC.